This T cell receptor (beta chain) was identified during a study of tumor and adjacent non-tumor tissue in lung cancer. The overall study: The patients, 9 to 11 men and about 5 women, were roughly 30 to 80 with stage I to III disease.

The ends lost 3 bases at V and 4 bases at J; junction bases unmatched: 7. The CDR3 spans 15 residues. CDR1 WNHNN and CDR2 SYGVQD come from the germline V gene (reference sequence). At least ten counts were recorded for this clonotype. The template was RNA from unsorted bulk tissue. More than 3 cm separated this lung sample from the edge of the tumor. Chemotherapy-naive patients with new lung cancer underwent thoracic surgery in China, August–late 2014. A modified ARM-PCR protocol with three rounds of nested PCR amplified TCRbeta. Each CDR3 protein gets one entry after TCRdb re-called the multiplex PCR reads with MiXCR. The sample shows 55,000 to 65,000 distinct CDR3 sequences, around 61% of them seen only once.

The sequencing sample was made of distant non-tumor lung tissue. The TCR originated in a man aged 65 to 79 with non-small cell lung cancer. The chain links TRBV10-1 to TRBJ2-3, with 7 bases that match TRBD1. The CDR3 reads CASSDFGTEADTQYF. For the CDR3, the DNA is TGCGCCAGCAGTGATTTCGGGACAGAGGCAGATACGCAGTATTTT.